One T cell receptor beta chain is described in this entry. Assay used: immunoSEQ multiplex PCR; TCRdb lists only in-frame clones, some missing. The repertoire includes about 1 million clones, roughly 80% of them detected once, and 1.2% to 1.5% sits in the top ten. This entry comes from a study of shared clonotypes between healthy human individuals. The CDR3 is 16 amino acids. Germline CDR1 is SGHRS and CDR2 is YFSETQ. The J gene is TRBJ2-5, the V gene TRBV5-1; no clear D. The J call may be incorrect, as the DNA end agrees better with TRBJ2-7. Sequencing used memory CD4+ T cells sorted from blood. Subset denoted: CD45RA-negative fraction. This clonotype was sampled from a man younger than 30 in good health. The CDR3 nucleotides are TGCGCCAGCAGCCCCCGGTCGGCAACTCCTAACTACGAGCAGTACTTC. Translation gives CASSPRSATPNYEQYF.